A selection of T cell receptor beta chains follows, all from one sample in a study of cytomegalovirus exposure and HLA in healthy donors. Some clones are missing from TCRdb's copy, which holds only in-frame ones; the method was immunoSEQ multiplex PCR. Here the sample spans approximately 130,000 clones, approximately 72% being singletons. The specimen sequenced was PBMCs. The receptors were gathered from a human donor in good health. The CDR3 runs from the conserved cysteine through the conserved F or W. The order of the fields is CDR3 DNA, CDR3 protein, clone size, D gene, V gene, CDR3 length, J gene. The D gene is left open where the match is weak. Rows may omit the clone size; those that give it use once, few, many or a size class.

TGTGCCAGCAGCGGGGGGACAGGCCGACAAGAGACCCAGTACTTC,CASSGGTGRQETQYF,.,TRBD1,TRBV7-7,15,TRBJ2-5
TGTGCCAGCAGTTTCGGGGGGACTAATGAAAAACTGTTTTTT,CASSFGGTNEKLFF,.,.,TRBV28,14,TRBJ1-4
TGCGCCAGCAGCTTGCGACAGGGGGCCGGCCAAGATACGCAGTATTTT,CASSLRQGAGQDTQYF,.,TRBD1,TRBV5-1,16,TRBJ2-3
TGTGCCAGCAGCGTAGTAGGGACTAGCGGGAGGTGGAGCACAGATACGCAGTATTTT,CASSVVGTSGRWSTDTQYF,.,TRBD2,TRBV9,19,TRBJ2-3
TGTGCCAGCAGTTTTTCGGGACTAGCGGGAGAGGGAAATGAGCAGTTCTTC,CASSFSGLAGEGNEQFF,.,TRBD2,TRBV27,17,TRBJ2-1
TGTGCCAGCAGGGAGGGGACAGGGAGCTCCTACGAGCAGTACTTC,CASREGTGSSYEQYF,few,TRBD1,TRBV27,15,TRBJ2-7
TGTGCCAGCAGCTTGGAGAGGACAGGGGATATGGGCACTGAAGCTTTCTTT,CASSLERTGDMGTEAFF,.,TRBD1,TRBV5-6,17,TRBJ1-1
TGTGCCAGCAGTCCCCGGGACTATCCTTACAACACCATATATTTT,CASSPRDYPYNTIYF,.,.,TRBV27,15,TRBJ1-3
TGTGCCAGCAGTTCAGGGGGGAATGAGCAGTTCTTC,CASSSGGNEQFF,.,.,TRBV7-9,12,TRBJ2-1
TGTGCCAGCAGCTTCGGCGCGGGGTATGGCTACACCTTC,CASSFGAGYGYTF,.,.,TRBV7-3,13,TRBJ1-2
TGTGCCAGCATTCGAGGCGGTCCCCCCGGGGAGCTGTTTTTT,CASIRGGPPGELFF,.,.,TRBV27,14,TRBJ2-2
TGTGCCAGCAGTTCGGTAGCCGGGGAGCTGTTTTTT,CASSSVAGELFF,.,.,TRBV27,12,TRBJ2-2
TGTGCCAGCAGCTTGGAGACAGGTTCCTACGAGCAGTACTTC,CASSLETGSYEQYF,few,.,TRBV5-4,14,TRBJ2-7
TGTGCCAGCAGCGTTGGGACAGGGGTTCAGGGGAATGAGCAGTTCTTC,CASSVGTGVQGNEQFF,.,TRBD1,TRBV9,16,TRBJ2-1
TGTGCCAGCAGCTTATACCCCAGACTAGCGGGAGAGGTCGAGCAGTACTTC,CASSLYPRLAGEVEQYF,.,TRBD2,TRBV7-9,17,TRBJ2-7